This record covers a single T cell receptor (beta chain). This specimen comes from a study of control samples from healthy donors and cancer patients. Using immunoSEQ multiplex PCR, the repertoire was profiled, and TCRdb retains in-frame clones only, with some absent. This table holds some 120,000 clones, about 94% found once. This sequence was found in a man aged 30 to 39 in good health. Sequencing was carried out using blood.

The CDR3, as DNA: TGCGCCAGCAGCCAAGATTATGCCAGGGAGTATGAAAAACTGTTTTTT. Translated: CASSQDYAREYEKLFF. This chain links TRBV4-1 with TRBJ1-4, with D maybe TRBD1 (5 bases). Germline lookup yields CDR1 MGHRA and CDR2 YSYEKL. V shed 0 bases and J shed 6 bases, with 14 bases lying between them. The CDR3 runs to 16 residues.